These T cell receptor beta chains were read from a single sample in a study of T cells in Graves' hyperthyroidism and ophthalmopathy. In TCRdb, the multiplex PCR reads were re-called with MiXCR into one record per CDR3 protein. The sample lists 800,000 or so distinct CDR3 sequences, about two fifths occurring once. Sequenced sample: blood. The receptors were sampled from a man younger than 35 with Graves' hyperthyroidism. Both conserved end residues are part of each CDR3. D genes are given only for firm matches. Rows may omit the clone size; those that give it use once, few, many or a size class.

d_call: NA
clone_size: few
v_call: TRBV4-3
j_call: TRBJ1-1
cdr3_aa: CASQPETGRPGTEAFF
cdr3_nt: TGCGCCAGCCAACCCGAGACAGGACGCCCAGGGACTGAAGCTTTCTTT

d_call: NA
clone_size: NA
v_call: TRBV30
j_call: TRBJ1-1
cdr3_aa: CACGEDTEAFF
cdr3_nt: TGTGCCTGCGGGGAAGACACTGAAGCTTTCTTT

d_call: NA
clone_size: NA
v_call: TRBV29-1
j_call: TRBJ2-7
cdr3_aa: CSVGVGSSYEQYF
cdr3_nt: TGCAGCGTAGGGGTAGGGAGCTCCTACGAGCAGTACTTC

d_call: NA
clone_size: once
v_call: TRBV5-1
j_call: TRBJ2-7
cdr3_aa: CASSLDFGLEQYF
cdr3_nt: TGCGCCAGCAGCTTGGACTTCGGTCTCGAGCAGTACTTC

d_call: NA
clone_size: many
v_call: TRBV7-9
j_call: TRBJ2-7
cdr3_aa: CASSLDFTPYEQYF
cdr3_nt: TGTGCCAGCAGCTTAGACTTCACCCCCTACGAGCAGTACTTC

d_call: NA
clone_size: NA
v_call: TRBV15
j_call: TRBJ2-6
cdr3_aa: CATSSGDSYGANVLTF
cdr3_nt: TGTGCCACCAGCAGTGGAGACAGCTACGGGGCCAACGTCCTGACTTTC

d_call: NA
clone_size: few
v_call: TRBV12-5
j_call: TRBJ2-7
cdr3_aa: CASGPPYEQYF
cdr3_nt: TGTGCTAGTGGTCCGCCCTACGAGCAGTACTTC

d_call: NA
clone_size: NA
v_call: TRBV5-1
j_call: TRBJ1-1
cdr3_aa: CASSEDPGGYTEAFF
cdr3_nt: TGCGCCAGCAGCGAGGACCCCGGTGGTTACACTGAAGCTTTCTTT

d_call: NA
clone_size: NA
v_call: TRBV7-2
j_call: TRBJ2-7
cdr3_aa: CASTTGASLSYEQYF
cdr3_nt: TGTGCCAGCACCACCGGGGCGAGTCTCTCCTACGAGCAGTACTTC

d_call: NA
clone_size: few
v_call: TRBV20-1
j_call: TRBJ1-5
cdr3_aa: CSARHGGNQPQHF
cdr3_nt: TGCAGTGCTAGACACGGGGGTAATCAGCCCCAGCATTTT

d_call: NA
clone_size: NA
v_call: TRBV10-3
j_call: TRBJ1-3
cdr3_aa: CASRADFYGNTIYF
cdr3_nt: TGTGCCAGCAGGGCAGATTTCTATGGAAACACCATATATTTT

d_call: TRBD1
clone_size: few
v_call: TRBV4-1
j_call: TRBJ2-2
cdr3_aa: CASSQVTTGAAGELFF
cdr3_nt: TGCGCCAGCAGCCAAGTCACGACAGGGGCAGCCGGGGAGCTGTTTTTT

d_call: NA
clone_size: many
v_call: TRBV7-9
j_call: TRBJ2-2
cdr3_aa: CASSLARSGELFF
cdr3_nt: TGTGCCAGCAGCTTAGCACGGAGCGGGGAGCTGTTTTTT

d_call: NA
clone_size: NA
v_call: TRBV12-3/TRBV12-4
j_call: TRBJ1-5
cdr3_aa: CASSSGVGPQHF
cdr3_nt: TGTGCCAGCAGTTCCGGAGTTGGGCCCCAGCATTTT

d_call: TRBD2
clone_size: few
v_call: TRBV2
j_call: TRBJ2-5
cdr3_aa: CASSGRLAAGETQYF
cdr3_nt: TGTGCCAGCAGTGGCCGGCTAGCGGCGGGGGAGACCCAGTACTTC

d_call: TRBD1
clone_size: many
v_call: TRBV29-1
j_call: TRBJ2-6
cdr3_aa: CSVGQSPSGANVLTF
cdr3_nt: TGCAGCGTGGGACAGTCGCCCTCTGGGGCCAACGTCCTGACTTTC

d_call: NA
clone_size: NA
v_call: TRBV4-1
j_call: TRBJ1-2
cdr3_aa: CASSHPPRGAGGYTF
cdr3_nt: TGCGCCAGCAGCCACCCCCCGCGGGGGGCGGGAGGCTACACCTTC

d_call: NA
clone_size: many
v_call: TRBV2
j_call: TRBJ1-3
cdr3_aa: CASSELAGASGNTIYF
cdr3_nt: TGTGCCAGCAGTGAATTGGCAGGGGCTTCTGGAAACACCATATATTTT

d_call: NA
clone_size: NA
v_call: TRBV24-1
j_call: TRBJ2-5
cdr3_aa: CAIREDSGGNQPQYF
cdr3_nt: TGTGCCATCAGAGAAGACAGTGGGGGCAATCAGCCCCAGTACTTC

d_call: NA
clone_size: few
v_call: TRBV5-4
j_call: TRBJ2-5
cdr3_aa: CASSRRGVGQETQYF
cdr3_nt: TGTGCCAGCAGCCGGAGGGGGGTGGGACAAGAGACCCAGTACTTC

d_call: NA
clone_size: once
v_call: TRBV7-2
j_call: TRBJ2-7
cdr3_aa: CASSPPGRNEQYF
cdr3_nt: TGTGCCAGCTCACCACCGGGCAGGAACGAGCAGTACTTC

d_call: TRBD1
clone_size: many
v_call: TRBV7-2
j_call: TRBJ1-4
cdr3_aa: CASSLLQGEKLFF
cdr3_nt: TGTGCCAGCAGCTTACTACAGGGGGAAAAACTGTTTTTT

d_call: NA
clone_size: few
v_call: TRBV20-1
j_call: TRBJ2-2
cdr3_aa: CSARRDLRDPNTGELFF
cdr3_nt: TGCAGTGCTAGACGCGACCTCAGGGACCCGAACACCGGGGAGCTGTTTTTT

d_call: NA
clone_size: few
v_call: TRBV5-1
j_call: TRBJ2-7
cdr3_aa: CASGGSGQVEYEQYF
cdr3_nt: TGCGCCAGCGGGGGGTCCGGACAGGTCGAGTACGAGCAGTACTTC

d_call: NA
clone_size: NA
v_call: TRBV10-3
j_call: TRBJ2-2
cdr3_aa: CAIRNTGELFF
cdr3_nt: TGTGCCATCCGAAACACCGGGGAGCTGTTTTTT

d_call: TRBD1
clone_size: NA
v_call: TRBV12-5
j_call: TRBJ1-1
cdr3_aa: CASGLDRGAGTEAFF
cdr3_nt: TGTGCTAGTGGTTTGGACAGGGGTGCGGGCACTGAAGCTTTCTTT

d_call: TRBD1
clone_size: NA
v_call: TRBV7-3
j_call: TRBJ1-1
cdr3_aa: CASSQETGAEAFF
cdr3_nt: TGTGCCAGCAGCCAAGAGACAGGGGCTGAAGCTTTCTTT

d_call: NA
clone_size: NA
v_call: TRBV9
j_call: TRBJ2-2
cdr3_aa: CASSSDSYTGELFF
cdr3_nt: TGTGCCAGCAGCTCGGACAGTTACACCGGGGAGCTGTTTTTT

d_call: TRBD1
clone_size: many
v_call: TRBV2
j_call: TRBJ1-2
cdr3_aa: CASRDRNVSPNYGYTF
cdr3_nt: TGTGCCAGCAGGGACAGGAACGTATCTCCAAACTATGGCTACACCTTC

d_call: TRBD1
clone_size: few
v_call: TRBV12-3/TRBV12-4
j_call: TRBJ1-5
cdr3_aa: CASSLAGGGAGQPQHF
cdr3_nt: TGTGCCAGCAGTTTAGCGGGAGGGGGCGCGGGGCAGCCCCAGCATTTT

d_call: NA
clone_size: NA
v_call: TRBV19
j_call: TRBJ1-1
cdr3_aa: CATGPGGTEAFF
cdr3_nt: TGTGCCACTGGACCGGGGGGGACTGAAGCTTTCTTT

d_call: NA
clone_size: few
v_call: TRBV6-4
j_call: TRBJ2-2
cdr3_aa: CASSAPGTGELFF
cdr3_nt: TGTGCCAGCAGTGCCCCGGGGACCGGGGAGCTGTTTTTT

d_call: NA
clone_size: NA
v_call: TRBV2
j_call: TRBJ1-3
cdr3_aa: CASSRGTFSGNTIYF
cdr3_nt: TGTGCCAGCAGTAGGGGAACCTTCTCTGGAAACACCATATATTTT

d_call: NA
clone_size: many
v_call: TRBV7-9
j_call: TRBJ2-7
cdr3_aa: CASSLDGVEQYF
cdr3_nt: TGTGCCAGCAGCTTGGACGGGGTTGAGCAGTACTTC

d_call: TRBD1
clone_size: many
v_call: TRBV2
j_call: TRBJ1-2
cdr3_aa: CASRPTGNYGYTF
cdr3_nt: TGTGCCAGCAGACCGACAGGGAACTATGGCTACACCTTC

d_call: NA
clone_size: many
v_call: TRBV9
j_call: TRBJ1-5
cdr3_aa: CASSVPTVSNQPQHF
cdr3_nt: TGTGCCAGCAGCGTACCAACAGTAAGCAATCAGCCCCAGCATTTT

d_call: TRBD1
clone_size: NA
v_call: TRBV12-3/TRBV12-4
j_call: TRBJ1-1
cdr3_aa: CASRGQVLEAFF
cdr3_nt: TGTGCCAGCAGGGGACAGGTCCTTGAAGCTTTCTTT

d_call: NA
clone_size: large
v_call: TRBV20-1
j_call: TRBJ2-6
cdr3_aa: CSALRANVLTF
cdr3_nt: TGCAGTGCTCTCAGGGCCAACGTCCTGACTTTC

d_call: NA
clone_size: few
v_call: TRBV5-5
j_call: TRBJ1-2
cdr3_aa: CASSPRQGGYTF
cdr3_nt: TGTGCCAGCAGCCCTCGGCAAGGGGGCTACACCTTC

d_call: TRBD1
clone_size: NA
v_call: TRBV12-3/TRBV12-4
j_call: TRBJ1-2
cdr3_aa: CASQQGANYGYTF
cdr3_nt: TGTGCCAGCCAACAGGGGGCGAACTATGGCTACACCTTC

d_call: NA
clone_size: NA
v_call: TRBV24-1
j_call: TRBJ2-5
cdr3_aa: CATQGGTGMKTQYF
cdr3_nt: TGTGCCACCCAAGGGGGAACCGGGATGAAGACCCAGTACTTC

d_call: TRBD1
clone_size: NA
v_call: TRBV7-9
j_call: TRBJ1-1
cdr3_aa: CASSQGQAANTEAFF
cdr3_nt: TGTGCCAGCAGCCAGGGACAGGCCGCGAACACTGAAGCTTTCTTT

d_call: NA
clone_size: few
v_call: TRBV2
j_call: TRBJ1-1
cdr3_aa: CASSVTDGDTEAFF
cdr3_nt: TGTGCCAGCAGCGTGACGGACGGCGACACTGAAGCTTTCTTT

d_call: NA
clone_size: few
v_call: TRBV4-1
j_call: TRBJ1-5
cdr3_aa: CASSHGGGNHPQHF
cdr3_nt: TGCGCCAGCAGCCACGGGGGAGGCAATCACCCCCAGCATTTT

d_call: TRBD2
clone_size: once
v_call: TRBV24-1
j_call: TRBJ2-2
cdr3_aa: CATSDQTSGVAGELFF
cdr3_nt: TGTGCCACCAGTGATCAGACTAGCGGGGTGGCCGGGGAGCTGTTTTTT

d_call: NA
clone_size: NA
v_call: TRBV6-1
j_call: TRBJ1-6
cdr3_aa: CASSAVGDSPLHF
cdr3_nt: TGTGCCAGCAGTGCCGTGGGGGATTCACCCCTCCACTTT

d_call: TRBD1
clone_size: NA
v_call: TRBV10-3
j_call: TRBJ2-7
cdr3_aa: CAISGGQGPEQYF
cdr3_nt: TGTGCCATCAGTGGGGGACAGGGCCCCGAGCAGTACTTC

d_call: TRBD1
clone_size: NA
v_call: TRBV20-1
j_call: TRBJ1-1
cdr3_aa: CSAKRRDRGDVAEAFF
cdr3_nt: TGCAGTGCTAAACGCCGGGACAGGGGGGATGTGGCTGAAGCTTTCTTT

d_call: TRBD1
clone_size: few
v_call: TRBV6-1
j_call: TRBJ2-5
cdr3_aa: CATKGQETQYF
cdr3_nt: TGTGCCACTAAGGGACAGGAGACCCAGTACTTC

d_call: NA
clone_size: many
v_call: TRBV25-1
j_call: TRBJ2-6
cdr3_aa: CASSERAAGLSGANVLTF
cdr3_nt: TGTGCCAGCAGTGAAAGGGCGGCAGGCCTCTCTGGGGCCAACGTCCTGACTTTC

d_call: NA
clone_size: few
v_call: TRBV5-1
j_call: TRBJ1-1
cdr3_aa: CASSLGGEGAAFF
cdr3_nt: TGCGCCAGCAGCTTGGGGGGGGAAGGAGCAGCTTTCTTT